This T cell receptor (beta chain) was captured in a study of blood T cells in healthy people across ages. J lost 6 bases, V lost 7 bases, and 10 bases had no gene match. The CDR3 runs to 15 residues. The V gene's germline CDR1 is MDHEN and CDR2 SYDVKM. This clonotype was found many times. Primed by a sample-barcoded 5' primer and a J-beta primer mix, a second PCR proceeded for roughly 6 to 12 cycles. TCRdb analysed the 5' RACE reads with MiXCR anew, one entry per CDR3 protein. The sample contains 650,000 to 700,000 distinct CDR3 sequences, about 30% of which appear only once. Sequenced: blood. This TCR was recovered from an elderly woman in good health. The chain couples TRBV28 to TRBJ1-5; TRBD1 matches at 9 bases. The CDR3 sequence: CASILGQGYRQPQHF. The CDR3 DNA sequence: TGTGCCAGCATATTAGGACAGGGGTATCGTCAGCCCCAGCATTTT.